The sequence of this T cell receptor beta chain was determined in a study of blood T cell repertoires in COVID-19. Turning to the study itself: Acute-phase and convalescent COVID-19 samples originated in the United States, Italy and Spain. From T cells, B-cell-depleted T cells, or PBMCs came the material, which was cDNA or gDNA.

This clone occurred once. As processed by the authors: Counts of nucleated cells, estimated from reference gene primer amplification, were obtained. The assay was immunoSEQ multiplex PCR, and TCRdb's table has in-frame clones only and misses some. That table supplies the V and J calls and clone size; D and trimming were determined from the DNA. The sample carries approximately 85,000 clones, approximately 86% recorded once. The CDR3 spans 16 residues. V was clipped by 3 bases and J by 6 bases; unmatched bases: 5. Germline V gene lookup returns CDR1 SGHTA and CDR2 FQGNSA. The V call is TRBV7-2, the J call TRBJ2-2, with 12 positions matching TRBD2. The source material was peripheral blood. This TCR derives from a woman between 65 and 79 years old with active or convalescent COVID-19. The CDR3 DNA follows: TGTGCCAGCAGCTTTACTAGCGGGGGGTGGTCCGGGGAGCTGTTTTTT. Translated, it gives CASSFTSGGWSGELFF.